These 22 T cell receptor beta chains share one sample of origin, sequenced in a study of early stage breast cancer tumors. Sequenced by immunoSEQ multiplex PCR; TCRdb stores in-frame clones only, minus some. The repertoire has 30,000 or so clones, approximately 70% of them found once; the top ten carry approximately 5%. The sample consisted of blood. These TCRs come from a person aged 40 to 49 with breast cancer.

The DNA of the CDR3 is TGCGCCAGCAGCGTGACAGGGGGCGGATACGAGCAGTACTTC. This gives the protein CASSVTGGGYEQYF. The V and J genes are TRBV5-1 and TRBJ2-7; TRBD1 aligns across 10 bases. Germline loops: CDR1 SGHRS, CDR2 YFSETQ. Trimming at V came to 4 bases and at J to 4 bases, leaving 5 bases not matched to a gene. This CDR3 is 14 amino acids long. The full variable domain, in which reference TRBV5-1 and TRBJ2-7 provide the parts outside the CDR3, is KAGVTQTPRYLIKTRGQQVTLSCSPISGHRSVSWYQQTPGQGLQFLFEYFSETQRNKGNFPGRFSGRQFSNSRSEMNVSTLELGDSALYLCASSVTGGGYEQYFGPGTRLTVT.

This chain uses TRBV6-6 with TRBJ2-2, with D unclear. Trimming removed 2 bases at V and 4 bases at J, with 2 bases between. In germline, CDR1 is MNHNY, CDR2 SVGAGI (reference sequence). The CDR3 runs 12 residues. The CDR3 DNA reads TGTGCCAGCAGTTACGGCACCGGGGAGCTGTTTTTT. Translating gives CASSYGTGELFF.

This clone occurred a few times. The rearrangement links TRBV28 to TRBJ1-3; D is unresolved. Germline assignment: CDR1 MDHEN and CDR2 SYDVKM. V lost 6 bases and J lost 8, with 8 bases in between. The CDR3 is 11 residues long. The CDR3 is CASRDRDTIYF. The CDR3 nucleotides are TGTGCCAGCAGAGACCGGGACACCATATATTTT. Variable domain in full (rest from reference TRBV28 and TRBJ1-3): DVKVTQSSRYLVKRTGEKVFLECVQDMDHENMFWYRQDPGLGLRLIYFSYDVKMKEKGDIPEGYSVSREKKERFSLILESASTNQTSMYLCASRDRDTIYFGEGSWLTVV.

This clone turned up a few times. The V call is TRBV29-1, the J call TRBJ1-1; D is uncertain. Germline CDR1 is SQVTM and CDR2 is ANQGSEA. With 8 bases removed from V and 0 bases from J, the gap between germline ends came to 13 bases. This CDR3 is 13 amino acids long. CDR3 nucleotides: TGCAGCTCAACGAACAACATGAACACTGAAGCTTTCTTT. This translates into CSSTNNMNTEAFF.

This clone was seen a handful of times. V usage is TRBV5-1 and J usage is TRBJ2-1; 8 bases are shared with TRBD1. Germline V lookup: CDR1 SGHRS, CDR2 YFSETQ. The junction had 4 bases not matched to a gene; V was cut back by 2 bases and J by 15 bases. This CDR3 has 11 residues. The CDR3 loop reads CASSLGQGRFF. The CDR3 nucleotides are TGCGCCAGCAGCTTAGGACAGGGAAGGTTCTTC. Drawing the rest from reference TRBV5-1 and TRBJ2-1, the complete variable domain is KAGVTQTPRYLIKTRGQQVTLSCSPISGHRSVSWYQQTPGQGLQFLFEYFSETQRNKGNFPGRFSGRQFSNSRSEMNVSTLELGDSALYLCASSLGQGRFFGPGTRLTVL.

Sample share makes this clone medium-sized. The rearrangement joins TRBV2 to TRBJ2-5; the match to TRBD1 covers 8 bases. The ends lost 9 bases at V and 5 bases at J; junction bases unmatched: 8. This CDR3 has 13 residues. Germline V gene lookup returns CDR1 SNHLY and CDR2 FYNNEI. Here the CDR3 DNA reads TGTGCCAGTACCTCAGGGGGCGCGGAGACCCAGTACTTC. Its translation: CASTSGGAETQYF. Filled out from reference TRBV2 and TRBJ2-5, the complete variable domain reads EPEVTQTPSHQVTQMGQEVILRCVPISNHLYFYWYRQILGQKVEFLVSFYNNEISEKSEIFDDQFSVERPDGSNFTLKIRSTKLEDSAMYFCASTSGGAETQYFGPGTRLLVL.

V and J are TRBV9 and TRBJ2-3; no clear D gene. V was trimmed by 4 bases and J by 4 bases, leaving 7 bases between them. This CDR3 has 12 residues. CDR1 SGDLS and CDR2 YYNGEE come from the germline V gene. The CDR3 DNA sequence: TGTGCCAGCAGCTCAGAGGCAGATACGCAGTATTTT. This codes for CASSSEADTQYF.

The chain carries TRBV7-9 and TRBJ1-2, with D maybe TRBD1 (6 bases). The CDR3 loop spans 16 amino acids. Trimming removed 1 base from V and 9 bases from J, with 21 bases in between. CDR1 SEHNR and CDR2 FQNEAQ come from the germline V gene (reference sequence). CDR3 DNA sequence: TGTGCCAGCAGCTTAGGGTTGGACAGCTCTAGTGATCGCTACACCTTC. This sequence encodes CASSLGLDSSSDRYTF. Complete variable domain (other parts from reference TRBV7-9 and TRBJ1-2): DTGVSQNPRHKITKRGQNVTFRCDPISEHNRLYWYRQTLGQGPEFLTYFQNEAQLEKSRLLSDRFSAERPKGSFSTLEIQRTEQGDSAMYLCASSLGLDSSSDRYTFGSGTRLTVV.

This clone has a handful of counts. This chain uses TRBV14 with TRBJ1-1, with a weak D call TRBD1 (6 bases). V was cut by 6 bases and J by 0 bases, with 8 bases left in between. This CDR3 region has 13 residues. The germline V gene has CDR1 SGHDN and CDR2 FVKESK. Here the CDR3 reads CASSRTVNTEAFF. In nucleotides, the CDR3 is TGTGCCAGCAGTCGGACAGTGAACACTGAAGCTTTCTTT.

The rearrangement uses TRBV7-9 and TRBJ2-3; 10 bases line up with TRBD1. Germline V gives CDR1 SEHNR, CDR2 FQNEAQ (reference sequence). The CDR3 extends over 15 amino acids. Trimming took 5 bases from V and 4 from J; bases not matched to a gene: 6. The CDR3 DNA reads TGTGCCAGCAGCCCCCGGGACAGGGGTCCAGATACGCAGTATTTT. Protein: CASSPRDRGPDTQYF.

V usage is TRBV27 and J usage is TRBJ1-5; TRBD1 is a possible D gene (6 bases). The V gene lost 5 bases and the J gene lost 7 bases, with 24 bases spanning the gap. The CDR3 contains 17 residues. CDR1 is MNHEY and CDR2 is SMNVEV in the germline V gene (reference sequence). CDR3 sequence reads: CASSPMTDSISRQPQHF. CDR3 nucleotide sequence: TGTGCCAGCAGTCCCATGACGGACAGCATTTCCAGACAGCCCCAGCATTTT.

This clone was seen a single time. This chain connects TRBV30 to TRBJ1-5; TRBD1 might be the D (6 bases). Trimming stripped 2 bases from V and 6 bases from J, with 11 bases between. Germline V gene lookup returns CDR1 GTSNPN and CDR2 SVGIG (reference sequence). CDR3 size: 13 residues. In DNA form, the CDR3 reads TGTGCCTGGAGTCCCACAGGGCTTCAGCCCCAGCATTTT. Residues: CAWSPTGLQPQHF.

The V gene is TRBV15, the J gene TRBJ2-7, with D possibly being TRBD2 (6 bases). The V and J ends lost 1 base and 2 bases respectively, with 15 bases between them. The CDR3 has 16 residues. Germline CDR1 LNHNV, CDR2 YYDKDF (reference sequence). The CDR3 here is CATSRGRGSRPYEQYF. The DNA of the CDR3 is TGTGCCACCAGCAGAGGGCGGGGAAGTCGCCCCTACGAGCAGTACTTC.

V is TRBV4-3 and J is TRBJ2-1; 11 positions match TRBD2. Trimming took 0 bases from V and 0 from J; bases not matched to a gene: 7. CDR3 size: 19 residues. Germline CDR1 reads LGHNA; CDR2 reads YSLEER. This CDR3 is CASSQEYGTSGLSYNEQFF. CDR3 coding DNA: TGCGCCAGCAGCCAAGAATACGGGACTAGCGGTCTCTCCTACAATGAGCAGTTCTTC.

J is TRBJ2-1 and V is TRBV27, with TRBD1 matching over 7 bases. The CDR3 runs to 15 residues. Losses at the gene ends were 6 bases for V and 0 bases for J; bases not matched to a gene: 5. CDR1 is MNHEY and CDR2 is SMNVEV in the germline V gene (reference sequence). CDR3 nucleotide sequence: TGTGCCAGCAGGCGAGGGGACAGCTCCTACAATGAGCAGTTCTTC. Translated: CASRRGDSSYNEQFF.

The chain carries TRBV27 and TRBJ2-3; a weak D match, TRBD2 (5 bases). Trimming took off 9 bases at V and 11 bases at J, with 18 bases between the two ends. Germline V gene data show CDR1 as MNHEY and CDR2 as SMNVEV (reference sequence). The CDR3 is made up of 12 amino acids. The CDR3 nucleotides read TGTGCCAGTGCTAACCCGGGATCGGAGCAGTATTTT. It yields the protein CASANPGSEQYF.

This sequence joins TRBV10-3 and TRBJ2-7; weak D call: TRBD1 (5 bases). Trimming stripped 2 bases from V and 4 bases from J, with 9 bases between. This CDR3 spans 13 amino acids. From germline, CDR1 is ENHRY and CDR2 SYGVKD. This CDR3 is CAISERGIYEQYF. CDR3 sequence (DNA): TGTGCCATCAGTGAGAGGGGAATTTACGAGCAGTACTTC.

This clone was picked up one time. The chain has TRBV7-8 and TRBJ2-6; the D is unclear. Germline assignment: CDR1 SGHVS and CDR2 FQNEAQ. Trimming pared 3 bases from V and 2 bases from J, leaving 11 bases between. The CDR3 is 16 residues long. The CDR3 sequence is CASSFTGQAGANVLTF. Here the CDR3 DNA reads TGTGCCAGCAGCTTTACGGGTCAGGCTGGGGCCAACGTCCTGACTTTC.

The chain links TRBV5-4 to TRBJ2-1; D is perhaps TRBD1 (6 bases). The germline V gene has CDR1 SGHNT and CDR2 YYREEE (reference sequence). Trimming cost V 0 bases and J 16 bases, with 14 bases left between them. CDR3 length: 12 residues. The CDR3 loop reads CASSLETGVSFF. CDR3 bases: TGTGCCAGCAGCTTGGAGACAGGAGTATCCTTCTTC.

Only a few counts were recorded for this clone. The J gene is TRBJ2-7, the V gene TRBV4-1; 14 bases are shared with TRBD2. CDR1 is MGHRA and CDR2 is YSYEKL in the germline V gene. The V gene end was trimmed by 4 bases and the J gene end by 4 bases; junction bases not matched to a gene: 3. The CDR3 is 15 residues long. The CDR3 sequence: CASSPRLAGGYEQYF. The CDR3 DNA sequence: TGCGCCAGCAGCCCCCGACTAGCGGGAGGGTACGAGCAGTACTTC.

The V gene is TRBV7-9, the J gene TRBJ2-7; D assignment may be TRBD1 or TRBD2 (5 bases each). V lost 5 bases, J lost 7 bases, and 21 bases lay in between. Germline assignment: CDR1 SEHNR and CDR2 FQNEAQ (reference sequence). This CDR3 contains 15 residues. CDR3 protein: CASSQGDGLGEEQYF. CDR3 coding DNA: TGTGCCAGCAGCCAAGGGGACGGCCTCGGGGAGGAGCAGTACTTC.

In this sample, this clone turned up once. The rearrangement joins TRBV4-2 to TRBJ2-6; 10 bases line up with TRBD1. V shed 1 base and J 1 base; nucleotides not matched to a gene: 1. Germline CDR1 reads LGHNA; CDR2 reads YNFKEQ. CDR3 length: 17 residues. The CDR3 spells CASSQGQGASGANVLTF. In DNA, the CDR3 is TGTGCCAGCAGCCAAGGACAGGGGGCTTCTGGGGCCAACGTCCTGACTTTC.